These 20 T cell receptor beta chains originate from one sample sequenced in a study of blood T cell repertoires in COVID-19. Here immunoSEQ multiplex PCR was the method, and the copy in TCRdb shows in-frame clones only, minus some. This sample has 70,000 or so clones, with around 80% found just once. Specimen: peripheral blood. These receptors came from a man aged 80 or over with active or convalescent COVID-19.

CDR3 region: CASSLGQGEATLHF. Here the CDR3 DNA reads TGTGCCAGCAGCTTAGGACAGGGAGAGGCGACCCTCCACTTT. This chain connects TRBV13 to TRBJ1-6; D is perhaps TRBD1 (6 bases). Trimming stripped 0 bases from V and 14 bases from J, with 14 bases between. The CDR3 contains 14 residues. Per the germline V gene, CDR1 is PRHDT and CDR2 is FYEKMQ (reference sequence).

Only a few counts were recorded for this clone. This chain links TRBV7-2 with TRBJ2-3; D not resolved. Germline CDR1 and CDR2: SGHTA and FQGNSA. V gave up 1 base and J gave up 5 bases, with 4 bases separating them. This CDR3 comprises 12 residues. The CDR3 reads CASSLVGDTQYF. The CDR3, as DNA: TGTGCCAGCAGCTTAGTCGGAGATACGCAGTATTTT.

J is TRBJ1-2 and V is TRBV7-2, with D possibly matching TRBD1 (5 bases). Between the trimmed V and J ends, which lost 5 bases and 6 bases, there was a span of 13 bases. The CDR3 is 13 amino acids. Germline loops: CDR1 SGHTA, CDR2 FQGNSA. The CDR3 sequence is CASSSGAGDGYTF. The DNA for the CDR3 is TGTGCCAGCAGCAGCGGGGCCGGCGATGGCTACACCTTC. Drawing the rest from reference TRBV7-2 and TRBJ1-2, the complete variable domain is GAGVSQSPSNKVTEKGKDVELRCDPISGHTALYWYRQSLGQGLEFLIYFQGNSAPDKSGLPSDRFSAERTGGSVSTLTIQRTQQEDSAVYLCASSSGAGDGYTFGSGTRLTVV.

This chain uses TRBV7-2 with TRBJ2-7; possible D gene TRBD1, 6 bases. The CDR3 spans 14 residues. Trimming stripped 1 base from V and 1 base from J, with 8 bases between. Germline V lookup: CDR1 SGHTA, CDR2 FQGNSA. DNA for the CDR3: TGTGCCAGCAGCTTAGAAACAGGGTCCTACGAGCAGTACTTC. It yields the protein CASSLETGSYEQYF.

The rearrangement joins TRBV5-4 to TRBJ2-7; 15 nucleotides match TRBD2. The length of the CDR3 is 16 residues. The V and J ends lost 4 bases and 4 bases, in that order; junction bases with no gene match: 6. Germline V gives CDR1 SGHNT, CDR2 YYREEE (reference sequence). The CDR3 reads CASSGPGTSGRYEQYF. The CDR3 coding sequence is TGTGCCAGCAGCGGACCCGGGACTAGCGGGAGGTACGAGCAGTACTTC.

The V call is TRBV30, the J call TRBJ1-1; TRBD1 aligns across 8 bases. Germline V gives CDR1 GTSNPN, CDR2 SVGIG (reference sequence). The CDR3 is made up of 13 amino acids. J gave up 8 bases and V 7 bases, and 12 bases lay outside the gene matches. CDR3 in amino acids: CASYRGTGSEAFF. The CDR3, as DNA: TGTGCCTCCTACAGGGGGACGGGATCCGAAGCTTTCTTT.

The J gene is TRBJ2-5, the V gene TRBV18; 7 bases are a match to TRBD2. The germline gives CDR1 KGHSH, CDR2 LQKENI. Trimming took 1 base from V and 1 from J; bases not matched to a gene: 3. The CDR3 is 15 amino acids. CDR3 nucleotide sequence: TGTGCCAGCTCACCACGATGGGAGGGCCAAGAGACCCAGTACTTC. It specifies CASSPRWEGQETQYF.

The chain uses TRBV6-5 and TRBJ2-5, with unresolved D. Germline assignment: CDR1 MNHEY and CDR2 SVGAGI. Trimming cost V 2 bases and J 4 bases, with 14 bases left between them. This CDR3 comprises 15 residues. The CDR3 reads CASSYSLAVGETQYF. The CDR3 bases are TGTGCCAGCAGTTACAGCCTGGCGGTGGGAGAGACCCAGTACTTC.

The sample holds one count of this clone. The rearrangement links TRBV12-5 to TRBJ1-5; TRBD1 matches at 7 bases. The CDR3 runs to 16 residues. The ends lost 0 bases at V and 4 bases at J; junction bases unmatched: 6. Germline-derived CDR1 and CDR2 are LGHNT and FRNRAP. CDR3 residues: CASGLVRGQSNQPQHF. Written as DNA, the CDR3 is TGTGCTAGTGGTTTGGTACGGGGACAGAGTAATCAGCCCCAGCATTTT.

The rearrangement links TRBV7-8 to TRBJ2-1, with 9 bases that match TRBD1. The CDR3 spans 16 residues. Germline V gene lookup returns CDR1 SGHVS and CDR2 FQNEAQ. V shed 5 bases and J 5 bases; nucleotides not matched to a gene: 10. The CDR3 loop is CASSRGPGQGHNEQFF. The CDR3 DNA reads as TGTGCCAGCAGCCGAGGCCCGGGACAGGGTCACAATGAGCAGTTCTTC.

This sequence joins TRBV2 and TRBJ2-7, with TRBD2 matching over 14 bases. V gave up 6 bases and J gave up 5 bases; unmatched junction bases: 0. Germline CDR1 and CDR2: SNHLY and FYNNEI. The CDR3 extends over 13 amino acids. The CDR3 DNA follows: TGTGCCAGCAGGACTAGCGGGGGGGACGAGCAGTACTTC. Amino acid sequence: CASRTSGGDEQYF.

This chain links TRBV7-9 with TRBJ1-2; D unresolved. Germline V gene data show CDR1 as SEHNR and CDR2 as FQNEAQ (reference sequence). Trimming pared 0 bases from V and 2 bases from J, leaving 7 bases between. There are 14 residues in the CDR3. DNA of the CDR3: TGTGCCAGCAGCTTAGCGCGTCCAAACTATGGCTACACCTTC. Amino acid sequence: CASSLARPNYGYTF.

The chain combines TRBV7-8 with TRBJ2-1, with TRBD2 matching 16 bases. Germline CDR1 and CDR2: SGHVS and FQNEAQ. The CDR3 has 20 amino acids. V was clipped by 5 bases and J by 4 bases; unmatched bases: 14. CDR3 sequence reads: CASSPPPGLAGGRKYNEQFF. In DNA form, the CDR3 reads TGTGCCAGCAGCCCGCCGCCGGGACTAGCGGGGGGGCGGAAATACAATGAGCAGTTCTTC.

The V and J genes are TRBV3-1 (or the pseudogene TRBV3-2) and TRBJ1-2; 8 bases line up with TRBD1. V was clipped by 3 bases and J by 6 bases; unmatched bases: 9. Per germline, CDR1 LGHDT and CDR2 YNNKEL (reference sequence). CDR3 length: 15 residues. The CDR3 is CASSQTLRQGHGYTF. For the CDR3, the DNA is TGTGCCAGCAGCCAGACCCTAAGACAGGGGCATGGCTACACCTTC.

V gene TRBV18 combines with J gene TRBJ2-1; 12 bases are shared with TRBD2. With 2 bases clipped from V and 2 bases from J, the junction kept 1 base outside the gene matches. The CDR3 length is 16 residues. Germline V gene lookup returns CDR1 KGHSH and CDR2 LQKENI. CDR3 sequence (DNA): TGTGCCAGCTCACCAAGGACTAGCGGGACCTACAATGAGCAGTTCTTC. Residues: CASSPRTSGTYNEQFF. Together with reference TRBV18 and TRBJ2-1, the CDR3 gives the full variable domain: NAGVMQNPRHLVRRRGQEARLRCSPMKGHSHVYWYRQLPEEGLKFMVYLQKENIIDESGMPKERFSAEFPKEGPSILRIQQVVRGDSAAYFCASSPRTSGTYNEQFFGPGTRLTVL.

This clone was seen many times. CDR3 bases: TGTGCCTGGAGTGTACCCCACGCCAGGGGGCCACACATTAACTATGGCTACACCTTC. The encoded protein is CAWSVPHARGPHINYGYTF. The rearrangement links TRBV30 to TRBJ1-2; 8 bases line up with TRBD1. Germline-derived CDR1 and CDR2 are GTSNPN and SVGIG (reference sequence). J gave up 1 base and V 0 bases, and 16 bases lay outside the gene matches. The length of the CDR3 is 19 residues.

This chain links TRBV4-2 with TRBJ2-2, with 7 bases that match TRBD1. After removal of 10 bases from V and 3 bases from J, the junction contained 11 bases not matched to a gene. Germline lookup yields CDR1 LGHNA and CDR2 YNFKEQ. CDR3 length equals 15 residues. The CDR3 here is CATARTGADTGELFF. In nucleotides, the CDR3 is TGTGCCACCGCAAGAACAGGGGCGGACACCGGGGAGCTGTTTTTT.

This clone was observed once. The rearrangement joins TRBV18 to TRBJ1-1, with TRBD1 as a possible D gene (5 bases). The germline V gene encodes CDR1 KGHSH and CDR2 LQKENI. Trimming stripped 8 bases from V and 1 base from J, with 14 bases between. The CDR3 has 14 residues. CDR3: CASQKTQGNTEAFF. The CDR3 coding sequence is TGTGCCAGCCAAAAAACGCAGGGGAACACTGAAGCTTTCTTT. Based on the CDR3 plus reference TRBV18 and TRBJ1-1, the full variable domain is NAGVMQNPRHLVRRRGQEARLRCSPMKGHSHVYWYRQLPEEGLKFMVYLQKENIIDESGMPKERFSAEFPKEGPSILRIQQVVRGDSAAYFCASQKTQGNTEAFFGQGTRLTVV.

The chain carries TRBV9 and TRBJ2-1, with 14 bases identical to TRBD2. Germline CDR1 SGDLS, CDR2 YYNGEE. The CDR3 is 14 residues long. Trimming removed 1 base from V and 10 bases from J; junction bases left unmatched: 1. The CDR3 coding sequence is TGTGCCAGCAGCGTACGGACTAGCGGGGGGGAGCAGTTCTTC. Residues: CASSVRTSGGEQFF.

The chain recombines TRBV6-5 with TRBJ2-7, with D uncertain. Looked up from germline, CDR1 is MNHEY and CDR2 is SVGAGI. Trimming cost V 6 bases and J 0 bases, with 9 bases left between them. The CDR3 runs 13 residues. The CDR3 here is CASSPGRSYEQYF. The CDR3 bases are TGTGCCAGCAGCCCAGGCCGCTCCTACGAGCAGTACTTC.